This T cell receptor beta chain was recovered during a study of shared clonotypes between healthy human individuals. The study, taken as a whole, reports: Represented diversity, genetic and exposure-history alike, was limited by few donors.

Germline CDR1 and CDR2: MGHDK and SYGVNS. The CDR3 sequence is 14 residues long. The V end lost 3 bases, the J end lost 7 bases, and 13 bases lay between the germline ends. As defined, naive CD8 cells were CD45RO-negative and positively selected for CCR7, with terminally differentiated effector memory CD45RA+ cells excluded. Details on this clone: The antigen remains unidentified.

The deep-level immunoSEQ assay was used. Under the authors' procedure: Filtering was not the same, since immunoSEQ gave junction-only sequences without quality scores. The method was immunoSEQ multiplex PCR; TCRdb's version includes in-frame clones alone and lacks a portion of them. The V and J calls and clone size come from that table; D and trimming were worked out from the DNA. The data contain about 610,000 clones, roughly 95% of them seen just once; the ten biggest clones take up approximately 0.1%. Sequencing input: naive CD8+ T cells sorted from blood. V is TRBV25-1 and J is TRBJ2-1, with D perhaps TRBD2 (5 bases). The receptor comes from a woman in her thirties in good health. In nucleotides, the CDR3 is TGTGCCAGCAGTGATAGTTGGCGAGGGAATGAGCAGTTCTTC. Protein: CASSDSWRGNEQFF. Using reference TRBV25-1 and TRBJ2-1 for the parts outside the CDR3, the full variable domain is EADIYQTPRYLVIGTGKKITLECSQTMGHDKMYWYQQDPGMELHLIHYSYGVNSTEKGDLSSESTVSRIRTEHFPLTLESARPSHTSQYLCASSDSWRGNEQFFGPGTRLTVL.